These T cell receptor beta chains were read from a single sample in a study of T cell repertoires in cytomegalovirus infection. TCRdb redid the calling of the reads with MiXCR, one entry per CDR3 protein. The table lists 150,000 to 200,000 distinct CDR3 sequences, approximately 17% of them singletons. Source material: CD8+ T cells from PBMCs. These receptors all come from a human donor in good health (CMV status not recorded). Some clones in this sample may be carry-over from other donors' samples. Each CDR3 is given with its conserved first and last residue. D genes are given only for firm matches. Not every row has a clone size; where given, it reads once, few, many or a size class.

j_call,v_call,d_call,clone_size,cdr3_nt,cdr3_aa
TRBJ2-7,TRBV7-4,.,.,TGTGCCACCCTAGGGCGGGGTTACGAGCAGTACTTC,CATLGRGYEQYF
TRBJ2-3,TRBV11-3,.,few,TGTGCCAGCAGCCCCTGGGCGGGGATCACAGATACGCAGTATTTT,CASSPWAGITDTQYF
TRBJ1-2,TRBV7-2,TRBD1,.,TGTGCCAGCAGCTTAGCGGGGACAGGGGGACGGACCCATGGCTACACCTTC,CASSLAGTGGRTHGYTF
TRBJ1-2,TRBV4-1,.,few,TGCGCCAGCAGCCAAGATCGGGCCCGGAACTATGGCTACACCTTC,CASSQDRARNYGYTF
TRBJ2-5,TRBV7-6,.,many,TGTGCCAGCAGCCCACTGGGACTTCAAGAGACCCAGTACTTC,CASSPLGLQETQYF
TRBJ1-5,TRBV28,.,few,TGTGCCAGCAGCAAAACAGGCGGCAATCAGCCCCAGCATTTT,CASSKTGGNQPQHF
TRBJ2-1,TRBV5-1,.,few,TGCGCCAGCAGCCCGAAACCGGGACGCAGCTCCTACAATGAGCAGTTCTTC,CASSPKPGRSSYNEQFF
TRBJ2-1,TRBV7-2,.,few,TGTGCCAGCAGCTACCCGCAGGCCTCACCCGTCAATGAGCAGTTCTTC,CASSYPQASPVNEQFF
TRBJ2-3,TRBV15,TRBD1,few,TGTGCCACCAGCAGAACCGGGACAGGGGATCCAGATACGCAGTATTTT,CATSRTGTGDPDTQYF
TRBJ2-7,TRBV15,TRBD1,few,TGTGCCACCAGCAGACCTGGACAGGGGGCTTCCTACGAGCAGTACTTC,CATSRPGQGASYEQYF
TRBJ1-1,TRBV5-4,.,few,TGTGCCACCAACACCGACCCGGGACACATGAACACTGAAGCTTTCTTT,CATNTDPGHMNTEAFF
TRBJ2-2,TRBV19,.,.,TGTGCCAGTAGTATGGGGAGCGTTCGAGGGCTGTTTTTT,CASSMGSVRGLFF
TRBJ1-6,TRBV6-5,.,.,TGTGATAGCAGCGTAGACCCGGATTCACCCCTCCACTTT,CDSSVDPDSPLHF
TRBJ2-2,TRBV11-3,TRBD2,.,TGTGCCAGCAGCTCCGAAGCGGGAGCCACGGGCACCGGGGAGCTGTTTTTT,CASSSEAGATGTGELFF
TRBJ2-7,TRBV20-1,.,.,TGCAGTGCTAGAGACCCTGATAGCGGAGAGCAGTACTTC,CSARDPDSGEQYF
TRBJ1-1,TRBV7-4,TRBD1,.,TGTGCCAGCAGCCCGCGACAGGGATTGAGGACTGAAGCTTTCTTT,CASSPRQGLRTEAFF
TRBJ2-7,TRBV2,.,.,TGTGCCAGCGGGCCCTACTCCTACGAGCAGTACTTC,CASGPYSYEQYF
TRBJ2-1,TRBV7-6,.,.,TGTGCCAGCAGCCGCGCCAGGGTATCCTACAATGAGCAGTTCTTC,CASSRARVSYNEQFF
TRBJ2-3,TRBV20-1,.,few,TGCAGTGCTAGAGATGTCGGCGGAACAGATACGCAGTATTTT,CSARDVGGTDTQYF
TRBJ2-5,TRBV7-9,.,.,TGTGCCAGCAGCGTACCGGGATTCCGGGAGACCCAGTACTTC,CASSVPGFRETQYF
TRBJ2-3,TRBV7-3,.,.,TGTGCCAGCAGCTATGGCAGTCGTTTCACAGATACGCAGTATTTT,CASSYGSRFTDTQYF
TRBJ2-1,TRBV6-2/TRBV6-3,.,.,TGTGCCAGCAGTCCCCCCGGGCTCGCGCAGTTCTTC,CASSPPGLAQFF
TRBJ2-5,TRBV6-6,.,.,TGTGCCAGCAGTTACGGGGGAAGTCCGGAGACCCAGTACTTC,CASSYGGSPETQYF
TRBJ1-1,TRBV6-6,.,.,TGTGCCAGCAGTTACCCGGGGATGAACACTGAAGCTTTCTTT,CASSYPGMNTEAFF
TRBJ2-5,TRBV6-4,TRBD2,few,TGTGCCAGCAGTGACTCGGCACTAGCGTACCAAGAGACCCAGTACTTC,CASSDSALAYQETQYF
TRBJ1-1,TRBV7-3,.,.,TGTGCCAGCAGCTTATCGTCCACCACTGAAGCTTTCTTT,CASSLSSTTEAFF
TRBJ1-3,TRBV2,.,few,TGTGCCAGCAGTGATTCCCGGAACAGGAGAGACTTAAGCTCTGGAAACACCATATATTTT,CASSDSRNRRDLSSGNTIYF
TRBJ1-2,TRBV12-3/TRBV12-4,.,.,TGTGCCAGTCAACCAGGAAGAGGAACAGGCGACGGCTACACCTTC,CASQPGRGTGDGYTF
TRBJ2-5,TRBV27,TRBD2,few,TGTGCCAGCAGTCCCACGGGACTAGCGGGAGAAGAGACCCAGTACTTC,CASSPTGLAGEETQYF
TRBJ2-2,TRBV28,.,few,TGTGCCAGCAGTCCCCCACACGGGGGCGGAACCGGGGAGCTGTTTTTT,CASSPPHGGGTGELFF
TRBJ2-3,TRBV11-3,.,.,TGTGCCAGCAGCTTAGGAGGGGGAGACTGGAAAGATACGCAGTATTTT,CASSLGGGDWKDTQYF
TRBJ2-7,TRBV28,.,once,TGTGCCAGCAGGCCCTCCCCCCAGCCCCAGAGGTACCAGCAGTACTTC,CASRPSPQPQRYQQYF
TRBJ2-1,TRBV28,.,.,TGTGCCAGCAGCCTACCAAATCGAGGTGAGCAGTTCTTC,CASSLPNRGEQFF
TRBJ1-2,TRBV6-2/TRBV6-3,.,.,TGTGCCAGCAGCCTGACGGGGATTTCTACTGGCTACACCTTC,CASSLTGISTGYTF
TRBJ1-5,TRBV7-2,.,.,TGTGCCAGCAGCTCCTCTAGCAATCAGCCCCAGCATTTT,CASSSSSNQPQHF
TRBJ2-7,TRBV6-2/TRBV6-3,.,many,TGTGCCAGCAGTTACTCCGGGAGAGTCTACGAGCAGTACTTC,CASSYSGRVYEQYF
TRBJ2-1,TRBV7-8,.,.,TGTGCCAGCAACGGGCAGGGCCTTGATGAGCAGTTCTTC,CASNGQGLDEQFF
TRBJ2-7,TRBV7-9,.,few,TGTGCCAGCAGCCACCTCTACGAGCAGTACTTC,CASSHLYEQYF
TRBJ2-5,TRBV6-2/TRBV6-3,.,.,TGTGCCCGCAGTCGCTGGAGGGCTGGGCAAGAGACCCAGTACTTC,CARSRWRAGQETQYF
TRBJ1-5,TRBV28,.,.,TGTGCCAGCAGTTTACCTCCGGGGTATAATCAGCCCCAGCATTTT,CASSLPPGYNQPQHF
TRBJ2-7,TRBV28,.,.,TGTGCCAGCGGGGCGAGGGGCTCCTACGAGCAGTACTTC,CASGARGSYEQYF
TRBJ2-3,TRBV7-6,.,.,TGTGCCGGGGTTACAGATACGCAGTATTTT,CAGVTDTQYF
TRBJ1-2,TRBV14,.,few,TGTGCCAGCAGACCAGACAGCTATGGCTACACCTTC,CASRPDSYGYTF
TRBJ2-1,TRBV19,TRBD1,few,TGTGCCAGTAGTATAGGGACAGGGGGTGGTGAGCAGTTCTTC,CASSIGTGGGEQFF
TRBJ2-1,TRBV7-9,TRBD2,many,TGTGCCAGCAGCTCAACCCTGACAGCGGGAAGCTCCTACAATGAGCAGTTCTTC,CASSSTLTAGSSYNEQFF
TRBJ2-7,TRBV7-2,.,.,TGTGCCAGCAGCGTGGGCCCGGGCAACGAGCAGTACTTC,CASSVGPGNEQYF
TRBJ1-1,TRBV7-9,TRBD1,many,TGTGCCAGCAGCTTGAACAGGGGGCTGAACACTGAAGCTTTCTTT,CASSLNRGLNTEAFF
TRBJ1-1,TRBV7-8,TRBD1,few,TGTGCCAGCAGCCCGGCCGGGACAGGTTTTCCCGACACTGAAGCTTTCTTT,CASSPAGTGFPDTEAFF
TRBJ1-5,TRBV7-2,TRBD1,.,TGTGCCAGCAGGGCTCACAGGGGGAGCAATCAGCCCCAGCATTTT,CASRAHRGSNQPQHF
TRBJ2-1,TRBV6-1,.,few,TGTGCCAGCACCCTTTACAGCCAGAGCTCCTACAATGAGCAGTTCTTC,CASTLYSQSSYNEQFF
TRBJ1-4,TRBV14,.,few,TGTGCCAGCAGCCCTCCGGGCTGGGGCACTAATGAAAAACTGTTTTTT,CASSPPGWGTNEKLFF
TRBJ1-2,TRBV7-2,.,.,TGTGCCAGCAGCTCGGGGACGCCCTATGGCTACACCTTC,CASSSGTPYGYTF
TRBJ2-7,TRBV7-8,.,few,TGTGCCAGCAGCTTAGAACTAGCTACTTCCTACGAGCAGTACTTC,CASSLELATSYEQYF
TRBJ2-3,TRBV7-2,.,.,TGTGCCAGCAGCTCAACCCGAGATACGCAGTATTTT,CASSSTRDTQYF
TRBJ1-3,TRBV7-7,.,.,TGTGCCAGCAGCTTAGTTCCCCGGGACGGGTCTGGAAACACCATATATTTT,CASSLVPRDGSGNTIYF
TRBJ1-1,TRBV20-1,.,few,TGCAGTGCCCCCCCGTGGAGGGAAATAAGGGTGGGCACTGAAGCTTTCTTT,CSAPPWREIRVGTEAFF
TRBJ2-1,TRBV7-2,.,many,TGTGCCAGCAGCCGGGTGTCGGGGGGCTTGGATGAGCAGTTCTTC,CASSRVSGGLDEQFF
TRBJ2-1,TRBV20-1,.,.,TGCAGTGCTAGAAGTGGCAATGAGCAGTTCTTC,CSARSGNEQFF
TRBJ2-2,TRBV4-2,.,few,TGTGCCAGCAGCCTTAACGGGCCGGGAGTTAACACCGGGGAGCTGTTTTTT,CASSLNGPGVNTGELFF